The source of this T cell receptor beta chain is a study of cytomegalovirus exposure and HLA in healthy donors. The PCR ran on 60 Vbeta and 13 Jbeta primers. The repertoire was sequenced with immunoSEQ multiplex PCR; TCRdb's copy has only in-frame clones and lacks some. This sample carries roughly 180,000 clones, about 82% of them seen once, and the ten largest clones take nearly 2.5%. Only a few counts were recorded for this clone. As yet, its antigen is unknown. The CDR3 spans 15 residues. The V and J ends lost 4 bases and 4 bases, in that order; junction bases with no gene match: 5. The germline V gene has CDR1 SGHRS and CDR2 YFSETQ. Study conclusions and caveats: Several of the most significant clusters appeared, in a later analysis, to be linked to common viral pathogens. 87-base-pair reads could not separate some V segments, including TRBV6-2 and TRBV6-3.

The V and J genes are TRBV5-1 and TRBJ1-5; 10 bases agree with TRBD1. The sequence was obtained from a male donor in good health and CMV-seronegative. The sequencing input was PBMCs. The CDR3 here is CASSPEGQGNQPQHF. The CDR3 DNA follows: TGCGCCAGCAGCCCGGAGGGACAGGGGAATCAGCCCCAGCATTTT.